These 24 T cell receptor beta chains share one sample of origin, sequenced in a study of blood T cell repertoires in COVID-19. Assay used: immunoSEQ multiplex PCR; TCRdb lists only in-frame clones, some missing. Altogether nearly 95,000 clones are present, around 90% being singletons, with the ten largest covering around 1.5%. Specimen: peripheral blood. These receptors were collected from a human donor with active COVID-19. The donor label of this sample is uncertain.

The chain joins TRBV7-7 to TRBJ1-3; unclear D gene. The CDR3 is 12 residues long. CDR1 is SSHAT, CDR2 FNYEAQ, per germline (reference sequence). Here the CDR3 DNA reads TGTGCTAGTGGGAGCTCTGGAAACACCATATATTTT. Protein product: CASGSSGNTIYF.

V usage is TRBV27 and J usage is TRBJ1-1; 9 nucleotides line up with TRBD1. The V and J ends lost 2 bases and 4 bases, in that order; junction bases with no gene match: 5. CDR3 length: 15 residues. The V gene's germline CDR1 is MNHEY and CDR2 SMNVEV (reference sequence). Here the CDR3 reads CASSLRMTGGTEAFF. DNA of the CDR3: TGTGCCAGCAGTTTAAGGATGACAGGGGGCACTGAAGCTTTCTTT.

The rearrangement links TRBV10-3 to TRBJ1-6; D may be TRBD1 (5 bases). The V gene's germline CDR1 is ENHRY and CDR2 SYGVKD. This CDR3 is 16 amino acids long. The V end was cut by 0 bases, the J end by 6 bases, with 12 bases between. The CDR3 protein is CAISESHGAPNSPLHF. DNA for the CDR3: TGTGCCATCAGTGAGTCACATGGGGCGCCTAATTCACCCCTCCACTTT.

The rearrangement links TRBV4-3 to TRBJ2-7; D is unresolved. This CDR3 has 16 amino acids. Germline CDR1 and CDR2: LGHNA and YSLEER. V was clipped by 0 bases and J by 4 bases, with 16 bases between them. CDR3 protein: CASSQELVNPRYEQYF. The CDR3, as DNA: TGCGCCAGCAGCCAAGAATTGGTGAACCCTAGGTACGAGCAGTACTTC.

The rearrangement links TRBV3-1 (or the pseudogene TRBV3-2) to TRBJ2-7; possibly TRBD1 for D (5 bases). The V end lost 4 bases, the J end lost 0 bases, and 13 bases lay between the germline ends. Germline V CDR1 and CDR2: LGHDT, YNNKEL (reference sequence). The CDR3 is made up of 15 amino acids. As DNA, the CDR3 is TGTGCCAGCAGCCCAGGGTTATCGCCCTCCTACGAGCAGTACTTC. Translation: CASSPGLSPSYEQYF.

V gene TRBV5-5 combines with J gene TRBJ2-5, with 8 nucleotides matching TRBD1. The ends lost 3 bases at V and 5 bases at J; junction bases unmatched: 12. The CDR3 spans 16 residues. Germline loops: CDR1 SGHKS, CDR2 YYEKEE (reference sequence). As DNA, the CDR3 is TGTGCCAGCAGCTCCCCCACCAGGGGGCCAACGGAGACCCAGTACTTC. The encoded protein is CASSSPTRGPTETQYF.

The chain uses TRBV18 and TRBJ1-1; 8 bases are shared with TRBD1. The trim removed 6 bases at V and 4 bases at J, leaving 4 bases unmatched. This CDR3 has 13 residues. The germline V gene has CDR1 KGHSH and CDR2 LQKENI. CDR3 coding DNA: TGTGCCAGCTCCTGGGACAGGTCCACTGAAGCTTTCTTT. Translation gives CASSWDRSTEAFF. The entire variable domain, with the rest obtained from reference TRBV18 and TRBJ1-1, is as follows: NAGVMQNPRHLVRRRGQEARLRCSPMKGHSHVYWYRQLPEEGLKFMVYLQKENIIDESGMPKERFSAEFPKEGPSILRIQQVVRGDSAAYFCASSWDRSTEAFFGQGTRLTVV.

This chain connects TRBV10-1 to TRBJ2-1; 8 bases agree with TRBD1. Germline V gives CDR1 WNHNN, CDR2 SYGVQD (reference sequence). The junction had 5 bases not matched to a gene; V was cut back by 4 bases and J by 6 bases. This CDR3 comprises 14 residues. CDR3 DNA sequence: TGCGCCAGCAGTGCACCGGGACAGGCCAATGAGCAGTTCTTC. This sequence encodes CASSAPGQANEQFF.

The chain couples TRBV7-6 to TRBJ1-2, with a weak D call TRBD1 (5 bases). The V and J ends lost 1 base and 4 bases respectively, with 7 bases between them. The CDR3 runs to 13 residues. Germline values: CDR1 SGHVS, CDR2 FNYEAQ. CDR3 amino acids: CASSLGQSYGYTF. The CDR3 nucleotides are TGTGCCAGCAGCTTAGGACAGAGCTATGGCTACACCTTC. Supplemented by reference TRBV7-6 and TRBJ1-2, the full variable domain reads GAGVSQSPRYKVTKRGQDVALRCDPISGHVSLYWYRQALGQGPEFLTYFNYEAQQDKSGLPNDRFSAERPEGSISTLTIQRTEQRDSAMYRCASSLGQSYGYTFGSGTRLTVV.

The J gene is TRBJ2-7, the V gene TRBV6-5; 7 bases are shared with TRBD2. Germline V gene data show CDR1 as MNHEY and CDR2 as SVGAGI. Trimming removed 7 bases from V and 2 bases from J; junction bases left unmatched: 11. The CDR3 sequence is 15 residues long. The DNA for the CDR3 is TGTGCCAGCACAGTCGGCGGGGGTGGCCCCTACGAGCAGTACTTC. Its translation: CASTVGGGGPYEQYF.

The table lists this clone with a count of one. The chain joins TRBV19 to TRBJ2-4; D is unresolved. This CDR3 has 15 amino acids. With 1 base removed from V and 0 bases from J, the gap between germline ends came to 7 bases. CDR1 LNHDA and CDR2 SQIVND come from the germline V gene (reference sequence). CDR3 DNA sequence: TGTGCCAGTAGTATAGTAGCCCTAGCCAAAAACATTCAGTACTTC. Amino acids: CASSIVALAKNIQYF.

The CDR3 reads CASGFNNEQFF. The CDR3 DNA follows: TGTGCTAGTGGTTTTAACAATGAGCAGTTCTTC. The J gene is TRBJ2-1, the V gene TRBV12-5; D call uncertain. Trimming removed 3 bases at V and 5 bases at J, with 2 bases between. Per the germline V gene, CDR1 is LGHNT and CDR2 is FRNRAP. This CDR3 is built from 11 residues. Supplemented by reference TRBV12-5 and TRBJ2-1, the full variable domain reads DARVTQTPRHKVTEMGQEVTMRCQPILGHNTVFWYRQTMMQGLELLAYFRNRAPLDDSGMPKDRFSAEMPDATLATLKIQPSEPRDSAVYFCASGFNNEQFFGPGTRLTVL.

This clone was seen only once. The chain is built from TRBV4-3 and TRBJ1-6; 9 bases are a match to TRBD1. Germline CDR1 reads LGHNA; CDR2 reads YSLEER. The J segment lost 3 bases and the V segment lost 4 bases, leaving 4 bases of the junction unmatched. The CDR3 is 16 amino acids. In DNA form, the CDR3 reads TGCGCCAGCAGCCGGGACAGGGCCGACTATAATTCACCCCTCCACTTT. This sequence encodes CASSRDRADYNSPLHF.

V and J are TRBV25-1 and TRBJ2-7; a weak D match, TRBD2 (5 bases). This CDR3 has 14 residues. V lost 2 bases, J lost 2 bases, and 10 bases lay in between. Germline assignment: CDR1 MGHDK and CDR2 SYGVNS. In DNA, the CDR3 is TGTGCCAGCAGTGAACGGGATTCCCCCTACGAGCAGTACTTC. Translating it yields CASSERDSPYEQYF.

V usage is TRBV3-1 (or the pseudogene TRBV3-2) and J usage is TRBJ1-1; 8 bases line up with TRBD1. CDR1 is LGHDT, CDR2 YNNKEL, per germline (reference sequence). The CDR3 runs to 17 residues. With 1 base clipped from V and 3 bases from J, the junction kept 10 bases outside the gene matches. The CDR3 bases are TGTGCCAGCAGCCAAGTCAGTTTTATACAGGGGGACACTGAAGCTTTCTTT. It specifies CASSQVSFIQGDTEAFF.

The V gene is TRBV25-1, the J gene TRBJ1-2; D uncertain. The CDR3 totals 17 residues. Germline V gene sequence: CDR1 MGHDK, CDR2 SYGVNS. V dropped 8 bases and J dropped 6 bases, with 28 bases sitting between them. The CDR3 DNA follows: TGTGCCAGCGGCCCCTTTGGGGTTACCTTTGAGCGGGATGGCTACACCTTC. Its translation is CASGPFGVTFERDGYTF.

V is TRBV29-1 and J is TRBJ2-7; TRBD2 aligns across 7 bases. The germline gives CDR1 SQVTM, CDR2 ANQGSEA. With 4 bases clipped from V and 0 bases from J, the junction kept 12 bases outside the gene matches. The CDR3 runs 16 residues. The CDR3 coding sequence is TGCAGCGTTGGCCCCACTAGCGCCCCTAACTCCTACGAGCAGTACTTC. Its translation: CSVGPTSAPNSYEQYF.

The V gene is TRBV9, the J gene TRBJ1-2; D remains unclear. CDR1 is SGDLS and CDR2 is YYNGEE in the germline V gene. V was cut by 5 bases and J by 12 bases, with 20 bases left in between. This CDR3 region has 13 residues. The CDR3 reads CASSAGVDRSHTF. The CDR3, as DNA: TGTGCCAGCAGTGCCGGCGTAGACCGTAGCCACACCTTC.

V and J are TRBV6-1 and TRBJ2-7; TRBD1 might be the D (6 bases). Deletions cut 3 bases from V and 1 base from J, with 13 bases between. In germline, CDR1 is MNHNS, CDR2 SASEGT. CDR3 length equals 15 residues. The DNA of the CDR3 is TGTGCCAGCAGTGATCTAACAGGGAATTCCTACGAGCAGTACTTC. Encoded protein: CASSDLTGNSYEQYF.

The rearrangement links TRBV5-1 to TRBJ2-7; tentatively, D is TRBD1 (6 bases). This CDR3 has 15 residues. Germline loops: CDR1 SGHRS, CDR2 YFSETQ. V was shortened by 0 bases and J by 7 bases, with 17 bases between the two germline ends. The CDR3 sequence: CASSLEGGSQAEQYF. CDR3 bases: TGCGCCAGCAGCTTGGAAGGGGGTTCCCAGGCGGAGCAGTACTTC.

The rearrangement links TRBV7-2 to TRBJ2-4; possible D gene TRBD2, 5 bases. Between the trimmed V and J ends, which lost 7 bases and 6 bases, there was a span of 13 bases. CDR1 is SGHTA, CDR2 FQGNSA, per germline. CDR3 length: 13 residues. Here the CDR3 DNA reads TGTGCCAGCACCATACTCGCGGGAAACATTCAGTACTTC. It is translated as CASTILAGNIQYF.

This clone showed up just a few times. CDR3 residues: CSVEGGEVGTDTQYF. CDR3 bases: TGCAGCGTTGAAGGGGGGGAGGTTGGCACAGATACGCAGTATTTT. The chain uses TRBV29-1 and TRBJ2-3; possible D gene TRBD2, 6 bases. V lost 1 base and J lost 1, with 12 bases in between. CDR1 and CDR2 from the germline V gene are SQVTM and ANQGSEA. There are 15 residues in the CDR3.

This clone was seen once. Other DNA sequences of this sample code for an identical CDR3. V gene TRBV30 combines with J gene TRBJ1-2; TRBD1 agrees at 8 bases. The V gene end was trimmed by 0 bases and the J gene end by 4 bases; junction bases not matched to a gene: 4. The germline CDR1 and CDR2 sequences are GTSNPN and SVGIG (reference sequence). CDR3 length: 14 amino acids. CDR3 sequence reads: CAWSVGQGSYGYTF. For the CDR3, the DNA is TGTGCCTGGAGTGTCGGACAGGGATCCTATGGCTACACCTTC.

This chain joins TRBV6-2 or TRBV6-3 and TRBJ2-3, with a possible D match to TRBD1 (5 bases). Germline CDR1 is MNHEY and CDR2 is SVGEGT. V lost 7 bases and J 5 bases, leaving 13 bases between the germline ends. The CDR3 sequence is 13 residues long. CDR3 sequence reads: CASTYAGIDTQYF. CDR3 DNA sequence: TGTGCCAGCACTTATGCAGGGATAGATACGCAGTATTTT.